The 24 T cell receptor beta chains listed next were all sequenced from one sample in a study of beta chain features in type 1 diabetes. Overall study results and limits: Type 1 diabetes patients showed a moderate but significant shortening of TCRB CDR3s in all four CD4+ subsets.

The study reverse transcribed the entire isolated RNA, so it sequenced expressed TCRB transcripts. Produced via immunoSEQ multiplex PCR; TCRdb's table is partial and in-frame only. The sample includes approximately 600,000 clones, under 15% seen only once; the top ten take around 0.12%. These receptors have no known antigen. The sequencing sample was made of naive CD4+ T cells from blood. The receptor set was obtained from a young man with type 1 diabetes.

This chain links TRBV19 with TRBJ2-2; TRBD2 might be the D (6 bases). The CDR3 has 13 residues. In germline, CDR1 is LNHDA, CDR2 SQIVND (reference sequence). V dropped 7 bases and J dropped 5 bases, with 11 bases sitting between them. DNA of the CDR3: TGTGCCAGTACGGAGGCGGGGACCGGGGAGCTGTTTTTT. Protein sequence: CASTEAGTGELFF.

This clone has only a few counts. This chain joins TRBV10-2 and TRBJ2-3, with TRBD2 identical over 13 bases. The CDR3 consists of 20 residues. With 3 bases clipped from V and 2 bases from J, the junction kept 14 bases outside the gene matches. Germline CDR1 is WSHSY and CDR2 is SAAADI. The CDR3 reads CASSDRLAGGQGLYTDTQYF. The CDR3 region has the DNA TGCGCCAGCAGTGACCGACTAGCGGGGGGCCAAGGACTTTACACAGATACGCAGTATTTT.

This clone was seen a handful of times. The V gene is TRBV19, the J gene TRBJ2-2; a weak D match, TRBD1 (6 bases). Trimming shortened V by 5 bases and J by 3 bases, and 16 bases separated the two germline ends. Per the germline V gene, CDR1 is LNHDA and CDR2 is SQIVND (reference sequence). This CDR3 is 16 amino acids long. The CDR3 here is CASSARTASHTGELFF. The DNA for the CDR3 is TGTGCCAGTAGTGCCCGGACAGCCTCTCACACCGGGGAGCTGTTTTTT. Based on the CDR3 plus reference TRBV19 and TRBJ2-2, the full variable domain is DGGITQSPKYLFRKEGQNVTLSCEQNLNHDAMYWYRQDPGQGLRLIYYSQIVNDFQKGDIAEGYSVSREKKESFPLTVTSAQKNPTAFYLCASSARTASHTGELFFGEGSRLTVL.

The genes are TRBV5-1 and TRBJ1-6; D remains unclear. The CDR3 has 12 amino acids. Trimming took off 3 bases at V and 10 bases at J, with 8 bases between the two ends. Germline CDR1 SGHRS, CDR2 YFSETQ. The CDR3 DNA follows: TGCGCCAGCAGCTACCCGGACTCACCCCTCCACTTT. As protein: CASSYPDSPLHF. The full variable domain, completed using reference TRBV5-1 and TRBJ1-6, is KAGVTQTPRYLIKTRGQQVTLSCSPISGHRSVSWYQQTPGQGLQFLFEYFSETQRNKGNFPGRFSGRQFSNSRSEMNVSTLELGDSALYLCASSYPDSPLHFGNGTRLTVT.

Here the CDR3 DNA reads TGTGCCTGGAGTTCCAGGCCAGGGGGCTCCTACGAGCAGTACTTC. Translated, it gives CAWSSRPGGSYEQYF. The chain joins TRBV30 to TRBJ2-7; TRBD1 matches at 7 bases. The CDR3 has 15 residues. V lost 2 bases and J lost 0; bases outside the gene matches: 7. Germline V lookup: CDR1 GTSNPN, CDR2 SVGIG (reference sequence).

The rearrangement uses TRBV9 and TRBJ2-1, with D perhaps matching TRBD2 (6 bases). Looked up from germline, CDR1 is SGDLS and CDR2 is YYNGEE. This CDR3 is 16 amino acids long. Trimming cost V 2 bases and J 0 bases, with 12 bases left between them. The CDR3 reads CASSVGGGGSYNEQFF. The CDR3, as DNA: TGTGCCAGCAGCGTGGGAGGTGGTGGCTCCTACAATGAGCAGTTCTTC.

This chain uses TRBV4-3 with TRBJ2-5, with D possibly being TRBD1 (6 bases). The V gene lost 3 bases and the J gene lost 5 bases, with 13 bases spanning the gap. CDR1 is LGHNA, CDR2 YSLEER, per germline. CDR3 length: 14 residues. CDR3 amino acids: CASSQDSTYETQYF. The DNA for the CDR3 is TGCGCCAGCAGCCAGGACAGTACCTATGAGACCCAGTACTTC.

This clone was observed a few times. The chain joins TRBV6-4 to TRBJ2-1, with a possible D match to TRBD2 (5 bases). Germline V lookup: CDR1 MRHNA, CDR2 SNTAGT. CDR3 length: 13 residues. The V gene lost 3 bases and the J gene lost 7 bases, with 10 bases spanning the gap. CDR3 in DNA: TGTGCCAGCAGTGAGGAACTAGGGAATGAGCAGTTCTTC. Protein: CASSEELGNEQFF.

This clone was counted between two and nine times. CDR3 in amino acids: CASSYTPDGYGYTF. The CDR3 DNA follows: TGTGCCAGCAGTTACACGCCAGATGGATATGGCTACACCTTC. The rearrangement uses TRBV6-5 and TRBJ1-2; no definite D call. The germline V gene encodes CDR1 MNHEY and CDR2 SVGAGI. With 2 bases removed from V and 5 bases from J, the gap between germline ends came to 12 bases. CDR3 length: 14 residues.

This clone has a handful of counts. The rearrangement uses TRBV4-2 and TRBJ1-2, with 11 bases fitting TRBD1. Germline V gene sequence: CDR1 LGHNA, CDR2 YNFKEQ. The CDR3 runs to 15 residues. V shed 2 bases and J 2 bases; nucleotides not matched to a gene: 1. The CDR3 loop is CASSQRDRGNYGYTF. CDR3 DNA sequence: TGTGCCAGCAGCCAACGGGACAGGGGGAACTATGGCTACACCTTC.

The sample holds a few counts of this clone. The chain employs TRBV30 and TRBJ1-3; D unresolved. Trimming cost V 0 bases and J 0 bases, with 12 bases left between them. Germline assignment: CDR1 GTSNPN and CDR2 SVGIG (reference sequence). The CDR3 sequence is 16 residues long. CDR3 in amino acids: CAWSVKYRASGNTIYF. CDR3 bases: TGTGCCTGGAGTGTCAAATATCGGGCCTCTGGAAACACCATATATTTT.

This clone turned up a few times. This chain connects TRBV5-1 to TRBJ1-2; TRBD1 matches 8 bases. Unmatched junction bases numbered 5, after V lost 4 bases and J lost 0 bases. CDR1 is SGHRS and CDR2 is YFSETQ in the germline V gene. The CDR3 loop spans 15 amino acids. The CDR3 spells CASSPDRATNYGYTF. DNA of the CDR3: TGCGCCAGCAGCCCGGACAGGGCGACTAACTATGGCTACACCTTC.

This chain links TRBV2 with TRBJ1-4; no clear D gene. Germline V gene data show CDR1 as SNHLY and CDR2 as FYNNEI. Trimming took 7 bases from V and 8 from J, leaving 14 bases between them. This CDR3 spans 13 amino acids. The DNA of the CDR3 is TGTGCCAGCATCAGAGACCGGAGGGAAAAACTGTTTTTT. As protein: CASIRDRREKLFF.

The rearrangement uses TRBV5-1 and TRBJ2-1; D not resolved. Germline V gives CDR1 SGHRS, CDR2 YFSETQ. Trimming cost V 1 base and J 2 bases, with 10 bases left between them. This CDR3 has 15 amino acids. CDR3 sequence reads: CASSLKESPYNEQFF. The CDR3 DNA reads TGCGCCAGCAGCTTGAAGGAATCCCCCTACAATGAGCAGTTCTTC.

The V and J genes are TRBV7-8 and TRBJ2-6, with TRBD1 identical over 9 bases. V was clipped by 4 bases and J by 4 bases; unmatched bases: 5. In germline, CDR1 is SGHVS, CDR2 FQNEAQ. The length of the CDR3 is 16 residues. Here the CDR3 reads CASSSYRGPGANVLTF. For the CDR3, the DNA is TGTGCCAGCAGCTCCTACAGGGGGCCCGGGGCCAACGTCCTGACTTTC. Based on the CDR3 plus reference TRBV7-8 and TRBJ2-6, the full variable domain is GAGVSQSPRYKVAKRGQDVALRCDPISGHVSLFWYQQALGQGPEFLTYFQNEAQLDKSGLPSDRFFAERPEGSVSTLKIQRTQQEDSAVYLCASSSYRGPGANVLTFGAGSRLTVL.

There are a few counts of this clone. The chain couples TRBV6-5 to TRBJ2-3; D is uncertain. Germline V lookup: CDR1 MNHEY, CDR2 SVGAGI. CDR3 length: 14 residues. Deletions cut 5 bases from V and 2 bases from J, with 11 bases between. The CDR3 protein is CASSPQSHTDTQYF. CDR3 DNA sequence: TGTGCCAGCAGTCCTCAATCCCACACAGATACGCAGTATTTT.

This clone has just a few counts. This chain links TRBV29-1 with TRBJ2-3, with a tentative D call TRBD2 (6 bases). V was shortened by 7 bases and J by 4 bases, with 21 bases between the two germline ends. From germline, CDR1 is SQVTM and CDR2 ANQGSEA. The CDR3 has 15 residues. CDR3 sequence (DNA): TGCAGCGCCGGAGAGGTGGGGGGATTTTCAGATACGCAGTATTTT. Its translation is CSAGEVGGFSDTQYF.

This chain uses TRBV7-9 with TRBJ2-7; no reliable D call. With 4 bases removed from V and 2 bases from J, the gap between germline ends came to 12 bases. There are 14 residues in the CDR3. The V gene's germline CDR1 is SEHNR and CDR2 FQNEAQ (reference sequence). In DNA, the CDR3 is TGTGCCAGCAGCTATGAATGGGGTGCCTACGAGCAGTACTTC. It codes for CASSYEWGAYEQYF.

This clone appeared a few times. The chain couples TRBV4-2 to TRBJ1-5, with a tentative D call TRBD1 (5 bases). CDR3 length equals 17 residues. The germline V and J ends were trimmed by 0 bases and 1 base, with 13 bases remaining between them. Germline CDR1 and CDR2: LGHNA and YNFKEQ. CDR3 amino acids: CASSQDVGRGSNQPQHF. The CDR3 DNA sequence: TGTGCCAGCAGCCAAGATGTGGGAAGGGGAAGCAATCAGCCCCAGCATTTT.

A few counts support this clone. This chain joins TRBV6-1 and TRBJ2-1; a weak D match, TRBD2 (6 bases). The CDR3 spans 16 residues. The germline gives CDR1 MNHNS, CDR2 SASEGT. V lost 4 bases to trimming and J lost 3 bases, with 16 bases between them. CDR3 sequence reads: CASSVNTGANYNEQFF. The DNA of the CDR3 is TGTGCCAGCAGTGTTAATACGGGAGCGAACTACAATGAGCAGTTCTTC.

This clone was detected only a few times. The rearrangement joins TRBV7-4 to TRBJ2-7; D tentatively reads TRBD1 or TRBD2 (5 bases each). The germline CDR1 and CDR2 sequences are SGHVT and SQSDAQ. The ends were cut back, 1 base at V and 3 bases at J, with 7 bases in the middle. The CDR3 covers 13 residues. The CDR3 protein is CASSLGGIYEQYF. The CDR3 nucleotides are TGTGCCAGCAGCTTAGGGGGGATCTACGAGCAGTACTTC.

The chain uses TRBV9 and TRBJ1-2; a weak D match, TRBD1 (5 bases). Trimming stripped 4 bases from V and 2 bases from J, with 9 bases between. Germline loops: CDR1 SGDLS, CDR2 YYNGEE. The CDR3 loop spans 13 amino acids. CDR3 amino acids: CASSSGTNYGYTF. CDR3 nucleotides: TGTGCCAGCAGCTCTGGGACGAACTATGGCTACACCTTC.

This clone was counted only a few times. V usage is TRBV30 and J usage is TRBJ2-1, with 10 bases identical to TRBD2. Per the germline V gene, CDR1 is GTSNPN and CDR2 is SVGIG (reference sequence). The CDR3 extends over 17 amino acids. The junction had 17 bases not matched to a gene; V was cut back by 4 bases and J by 8 bases. The CDR3 bases are TGTGCCTGGAAGTTCAAAGCGGGGGGGCAGTCCGGCTATGAGCAGTTCTTC. Amino acids: CAWKFKAGGQSGYEQFF. The full variable domain, in which reference TRBV30 and TRBJ2-1 provide the parts outside the CDR3, is SQTIHQWPATLVQPVGSPLSLECTVEGTSNPNLYWYRQAAGRGLQLLFYSVGIGQISSEVPQNLSASRPQDRQFILSSKKLLLSDSGFYLCAWKFKAGGQSGYEQFFGPGTRLTVL.

The chain uses TRBV10-3 and TRBJ2-2, with D perhaps TRBD1 (5 bases). The CDR3 has 15 amino acids. The V gene lost 9 bases and the J gene lost 3 bases, with 17 bases spanning the gap. Per the germline V gene, CDR1 is ENHRY and CDR2 is SYGVKD. CDR3 in amino acids: CAIKDKNRDTGELFF. Here the CDR3 DNA reads TGTGCCATTAAGGACAAAAACAGAGACACCGGGGAGCTGTTTTTT.